A selection of T cell receptor beta chains follows, all from one sample in a study of cytomegalovirus exposure and HLA in healthy donors. The protocol was immunoSEQ multiplex PCR, while the TCRdb copy is restricted to in-frame clones and leaves out a portion. The table includes 120,000 to 150,000 clones, around 66% detected once. The material sequenced was PBMCs. The source of these receptors is an older woman in good health and CMV-seronegative. Both conserved end residues are trimmed from each CDR3.

>TRBV6-5|TRBJ2-2
ASSYPRQGRTGELF
>TRBV5-1|TRBJ1-2
ASKRARDMDYGYT
>TRBV27|TRBJ1-2
ASSLSARQDYGYT
>TRBV15|TRBJ2-1
ATSRDRQGSYNEQF
>TRBV28|TRBJ2-1
ASSPGLAVSYGKQF
>TRBV2|TRBJ2-7
ASRIEAGAFYEQY
>TRBV5-1|TRBJ2-7
ASSPRGSGTTYEQY
>TRBV21-1|TRBJ1-4
ASSAKGSGEKLF
>TRBV28|TRBJ1-2
ASKQGLRGYT
>TRBV11-1|TRBJ2-3
ASSLSMSATDTQY
>TRBV9|TRBJ2-7
ASSVSPSSYEQY
>TRBV5-1|TRBJ2-1
ASSLAGVGLAGGPNEQF
>TRBV25-1|TRBJ2-3
ASSAGGEFDTQY
>TRBV7-2|TRBJ1-2
ASSLVGRVMGGYT
>TRBV12-5|TRBJ2-3
ASGFTDTQY
>TRBV11-2|TRBJ2-3
ASSSSGRPDTQY
>TRBV5-4|TRBJ2-3
ASSLDSLDTQY
>TRBV6-1|TRBJ1-2
ASSEAGTSLGYT
>TRBV9|TRBJ2-1
ASSVDLAGVGYNEQF
>TRBV13|TRBJ2-7
ASSSYLSTGGILEQY
>TRBV2|TRBJ1-1
ASSSNTEAF
>TRBV6-1|TRBJ1-2
ATRQGDNNYGYT
>TRBV11-2|TRBJ2-1
ASSFQGRGNEQF
>TRBV7-2|TRBJ2-2
ASSFRDRTTGELF
>TRBV9|TRBJ2-7
ASSTGPSAYEQY
>TRBV28|TRBJ1-2
ASSLDRQDYGYT
>TRBV5-4|TRBJ1-2
ASSLDRKGDYYGYT
>TRBV6-4|TRBJ1-6
ASSDEARGWNLH
>TRBV11-2|TRBJ2-5
ASSLGVGSGGVGETQY
>TRBV7-9|TRBJ2-3
ASSLSTTDTQY
>TRBV6-5|TRBJ2-7
ASSYSPPGQVTEQY
>TRBV4-3|TRBJ2-2
ASSQDVPGGPPGELF
>TRBV5-4|TRBJ1-1
ASSSPGQMNTEAF
>TRBV16|TRBJ2-3
ASSPHRLAGAPDHTQY
>TRBV19|TRBJ2-7
ASSSGRTYEQY
>TRBV7-9|TRBJ2-1
ASSFSGGRGNEQF
>TRBV7-2|TRBJ1-1
ASSFGQGLAEAF
>TRBV19|TRBJ1-1
ASSMARGNTEAF
>TRBV28|TRBJ1-5
ASEGQSNQPQH
>TRBV2|TRBJ2-2
ASSWDRVAGELF